This T cell receptor beta chain appears in the sequencing data of a study of CD8+ T cells in alopecia areata. As for the study in general: Each day, treated patients took oral tofacitinib twice, at 5 to 10 mg per dose.

Treatment of the sample: oral pan-JAK inhibitor, 5-10 mg twice daily. Per germline, CDR1 MNHEY and CDR2 SVGAGI. Trimming removed 2 bases from V and 0 bases from J, with 5 bases in between. There are 15 residues in the CDR3. The study's findings and limits: Patients showed less clear TCR sequence sharing than mice, possibly partly because of HLA diversity. Many of the expanded lesional clones endured in scalp and blood while on tofacitinib.

Turning to this clone: Its antigen is currently unknown. The sample contains more than one DNA sequence encoding this CDR3.

Extracted from the samples, RNA was reverse transcribed into cDNA to serve as the sequencing template. Measured with immunoSEQ multiplex PCR; TCRdb has only the in-frame clones, and not every one. The sample contains 150,000 to 200,000 clones, roughly 60% of which appear only once. The clonotype comes from a human donor with alopecia areata. This material consisted of CD4+ T cells sorted from blood, taken at week 24, from a patient treated with tofacitinib. The chain has TRBV6-5 and TRBJ2-6, with D possibly matching TRBD2 (5 bases). The CDR3 region is CASSYGGSGANVLTF. CDR3 nucleotides: TGTGCCAGCAGTTACGGAGGCTCTGGGGCCAACGTCCTGACTTTC.